This note documents a single TCR beta chain sequence. The target antigen is unknown. Using immunoSEQ multiplex PCR, the repertoire was profiled, and TCRdb retains in-frame clones only, with some absent. This table holds 95,000 to 150,000 clones, over 75% found once. The CDR3 contains 13 residues. The germline CDR1 and CDR2 sequences are SEHNR and FQNEAQ (reference sequence). With 4 bases removed from V and 3 bases from J, the gap between germline ends came to 10 bases. This specimen belongs to a study of T cell responses to AZD1222 COVID-19 vaccine. Study conclusions and caveats: Elevations in Spike-specific TCR breadth and depth followed administration of two AZD1222 doses. A mostly white British donor set with more females was recruited, and clonal diversity was possibly underestimated.

This material consisted of peripheral blood, taken on day 0 of AZD1222 vaccination. This sequence was found in an adult in good health. The chain recombines TRBV7-9 with TRBJ2-7, with D possibly matching TRBD1 (5 bases). CDR3 DNA sequence: TGTGCCAGCAGCTACCCGACAGACTACGAGCAGTACTTC. It specifies CASSYPTDYEQYF. Together with reference TRBV7-9 and TRBJ2-7, the CDR3 gives the full variable domain: DTGVSQNPRHKITKRGQNVTFRCDPISEHNRLYWYRQTLGQGPEFLTYFQNEAQLEKSRLLSDRFSAERPKGSFSTLEIQRTEQGDSAMYLCASSYPTDYEQYFGPGTRLTVT.